The clone carrying this T cell receptor (beta chain) has a handful of counts. Its antigen remains unknown. The sample belongs to a study of human T cells and chemical hapten exposure. Study-wide context: DPC at 2% was the sensitizing agent, placed on around 2 cm by around 2 cm of upper inner arm skin. Application of 0.01% DPC to the upper back was done by patch test, with a reading at 6 days.

In germline, CDR1 is MDHEN, CDR2 SYDVKM. CDR3 length: 17 amino acids. V shed 2 bases, J shed 1 base, and the junction held 7 bases outside the gene matches. Study results and limitations: Significantly more large CDR3 similarity clusters arose among expanded TCRs than among controls.

Noted time point: patch test 3, about 24 weeks after DPC sensitization. Treatment defined: therapeutic diphenylcyclopropenone sensitization with weekly scalp DPC. TCRdb recomputed calls from the RACE reads with MiXCR, one row per CDR3 protein. The repertoire holds around 200,000 distinct CDR3 sequences, with around 25% as singletons. This receptor was obtained from a woman in her 40s with alopecia areata. Some clones in this sample may be carry-over from other donors' samples. Sequenced material: whole blood, taken in connection with sensitization to the hapten diphenylcyclopropenone (DPC). This chain links TRBV28 with TRBJ1-5; 8 bases are shared with TRBD1. This chain's CDR3 is CASSLGLGQGSNQPQHF. CDR3 nucleotides: TGTGCCAGCAGTTTAGGTCTCGGACAGGGAAGCAATCAGCCCCAGCATTTT.